Below are 11 T cell receptor beta chains sequenced from a single sample in a study of shared clonotypes between healthy human individuals. The table came from immunoSEQ multiplex PCR; TCRdb's copy has only in-frame clones and leaves some out. The sample lists roughly 2,300,000 clones; just under 95% were seen once. The sample consisted of naive CD4+ T cells from PBMCs. The sample's subset: CD45RA+ positively selected. The receptor source for this set is a man younger than 35 in good health. Some clones in this sample may be carry-over from other donors' samples.

The chain couples TRBV5-6 to TRBJ2-1; 7 nucleotides line up with TRBD2. The germline V gene encodes CDR1 SGHDT and CDR2 YYEEEE. The trim removed 8 bases at V and 6 bases at J, leaving 8 bases unmatched. The CDR3 has 13 residues. Here the CDR3 reads CARGGRERNEQFF. CDR3 nucleotides: TGTGCCAGGGGAGGGCGGGAGCGCAATGAGCAGTTCTTC.

The rearrangement uses TRBV4-2 and TRBJ1-5, with 10 bases aligning to TRBD1. Germline-derived CDR1 and CDR2 are LGHNA and YNFKEQ. This CDR3 is 16 amino acids long. Trimming removed 1 base from V and 7 bases from J; junction bases left unmatched: 7. This CDR3 is CASSQGTGGGGQPQHF. The CDR3 region has the DNA TGTGCCAGCAGCCAAGGGACAGGGGGGGGAGGGCAGCCCCAGCATTTT.

The V and J genes are TRBV27 and TRBJ2-1; D remains ambiguous. Germline CDR1 MNHEY, CDR2 SMNVEV (reference sequence). The CDR3 extends over 16 amino acids. Trimming removed 0 bases from V and 4 bases from J, with 13 bases in between. The CDR3 DNA sequence: TGTGCCAGCAGTTTATCGGGTCGGACGGAATACAATGAGCAGTTCTTC. Protein: CASSLSGRTEYNEQFF.

V is TRBV9 and J is TRBJ2-7, with D uncertain. V lost 0 bases and J lost 7, with 14 bases in between. The CDR3 length is 14 residues. CDR1 SGDLS and CDR2 YYNGEE come from the germline V gene. Written as DNA, the CDR3 is TGTGCCAGCAGCGTAGCGGGCCCTCCAGCGGAGCAGTACTTC. Protein sequence: CASSVAGPPAEQYF.

The rearrangement joins TRBV11-2 to TRBJ2-2, with 9 bases lining up with TRBD2. V lost 2 bases to trimming and J lost 4 bases; unmatched junction nucleotides: 8. The CDR3 consists of 17 residues. Germline CDR1 reads SGHAT; CDR2 reads FQNNGV. The DNA for the CDR3 is TGTGCCAGCAGCTTAAGGGCGGCGGGAGGGGGCACCGGGGAGCTGTTTTTT. It encodes CASSLRAAGGGTGELFF.

CDR3 region: CASRLCRAQAAYGYTF. In nucleotides, the CDR3 is TGTGCAAGTCGCTTATGTCGGGCACAGGCCGCCTATGGCTACACCTTC. The chain is built from TRBV12-2 and TRBJ1-2; TRBD1 is the table's D call, not checked against the DNA. TRBV12-2 is flagged as a pseudogene. The CDR3 is made up of 16 amino acids.

The chain employs TRBV7-9 and TRBJ1-2; possible D gene TRBD1, 5 bases. The V and J ends lost 1 base and 2 bases respectively, with 11 bases between them. Germline V gene data show CDR1 as SEHNR and CDR2 as FQNEAQ (reference sequence). This CDR3 has 15 amino acids. CDR3 sequence reads: CASSLEGQPNYGYTF. CDR3 nucleotide sequence: TGTGCCAGCAGCTTAGAGGGGCAGCCCAACTATGGCTACACCTTC.

V and J are TRBV5-4 and TRBJ2-3; 8 nucleotides match TRBD2. The CDR3 sequence is 15 residues long. Germline values: CDR1 SGHNT, CDR2 YYREEE (reference sequence). The ends lost 4 bases at V and 0 bases at J; junction bases unmatched: 4. The CDR3: CASSATSASTDTQYF. For the CDR3, the DNA is TGTGCCAGCAGCGCGACTAGCGCCAGCACAGATACGCAGTATTTT.

This clone was picked up one time. The chain joins TRBV28 to TRBJ1-5, with TRBD1 matching over 10 bases. CDR1 MDHEN and CDR2 SYDVKM come from the germline V gene. CDR3 size: 16 residues. Trimming cost V 5 bases and J 2 bases; bases outside gene matches: 6. As DNA, the CDR3 is TGTGCCAGCAGTACCCGACAGGGGGCGGGCAATCAGCCCCAGCATTTT. This sequence encodes CASSTRQGAGNQPQHF.

Comments on this clone: The sample has other DNA sequences that encode this CDR3 too. The chain employs TRBV5-1 and TRBJ2-5; 8 positions match TRBD1. With V trimmed by 0 bases and J by 5 bases, 9 bases remained unmatched. Germline values: CDR1 SGHRS, CDR2 YFSETQ. The CDR3 loop spans 16 amino acids. CDR3 DNA sequence: TGCGCCAGCAGCTTGGCGGGGACAGGAGGAGGGGAGACCCAGTACTTC. This translates into CASSLAGTGGGETQYF.

The chain couples TRBV7-2 to TRBJ2-7; TRBD2 matches at 8 bases. The CDR3 consists of 15 residues. Germline V gives CDR1 SGHTA, CDR2 FQGNSA. With 3 bases clipped from V and 4 bases from J, the junction kept 8 bases outside the gene matches. DNA of the CDR3: TGTGCCAGCAGCTTTCGGGAGGGCGCTACGTACGAGCAGTACTTC. Its protein product is CASSFREGATYEQYF.